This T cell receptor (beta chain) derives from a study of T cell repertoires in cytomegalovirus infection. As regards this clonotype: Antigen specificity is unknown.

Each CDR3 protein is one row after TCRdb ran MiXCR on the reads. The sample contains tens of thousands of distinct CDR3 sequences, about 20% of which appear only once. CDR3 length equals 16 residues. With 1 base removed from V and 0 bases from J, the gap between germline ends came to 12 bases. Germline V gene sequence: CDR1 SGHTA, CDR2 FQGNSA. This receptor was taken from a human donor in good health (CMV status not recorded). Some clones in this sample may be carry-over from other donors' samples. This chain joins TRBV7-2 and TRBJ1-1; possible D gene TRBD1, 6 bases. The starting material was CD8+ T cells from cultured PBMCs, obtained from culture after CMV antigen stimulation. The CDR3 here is CASSLGWGALNTEAFF. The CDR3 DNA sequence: TGTGCCAGCAGCTTAGGTTGGGGGGCATTGAACACTGAAGCTTTCTTT.